This T cell receptor (beta chain) was observed in a study of cytomegalovirus exposure and HLA in healthy donors. About the study: Some 200 million T cells yielded under 130 million unique TCR beta sequences in earlier analysis.

On this clone: Its antigen is unidentified.

Study-wide results and limits: A later analysis linked a missense DCLRE1C variant to TCR beta V- and J-gene trimming. Generally TCR sequences proved uncommon, though certain public TCRs appeared in numerous donors. Highly shared variants forming one cluster were likely a sequencing artifact.

The PCR used 60 Vbeta and 13 Jbeta primers. Profiling relied on immunoSEQ multiplex PCR, and the TCRdb table lists in-frame clones only, not all of them. The sample has about 190,000 clones, approximately 79% seen once; the top ten hold 1.6%. This receptor was taken from a woman younger than 30 in good health and CMV-seronegative. The sequenced sample consisted of PBMCs.

This chain's CDR3 is CASSFTRTGSNEKLFF. In DNA, the CDR3 is TGTGCCAGCAGTTTCACTCGGACAGGCAGTAATGAAAAACTGTTTTTT. V usage is TRBV27 and J usage is TRBJ1-4, with 7 bases fitting TRBD1. V dropped 3 bases and J dropped 4; count of bases not matched to a gene: 8. Germline V gives CDR1 MNHEY, CDR2 SMNVEV (reference sequence). The CDR3 contains 16 residues.